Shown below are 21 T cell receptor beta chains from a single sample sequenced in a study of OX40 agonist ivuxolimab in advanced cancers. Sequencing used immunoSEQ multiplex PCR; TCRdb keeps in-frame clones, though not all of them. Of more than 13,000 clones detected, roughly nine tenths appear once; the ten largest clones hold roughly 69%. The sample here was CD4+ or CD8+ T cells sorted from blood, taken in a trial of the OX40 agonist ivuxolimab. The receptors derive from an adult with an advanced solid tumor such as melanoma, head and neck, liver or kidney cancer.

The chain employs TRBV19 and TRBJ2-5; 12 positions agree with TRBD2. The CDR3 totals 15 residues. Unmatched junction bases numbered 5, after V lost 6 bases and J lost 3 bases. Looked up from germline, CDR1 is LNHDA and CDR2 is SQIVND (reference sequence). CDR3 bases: TGTGCCAGTAGACCTAGCGGGGGGGCCGAAGAGACCCAGTACTTC. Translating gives CASRPSGGAEETQYF.

In DNA, the CDR3 is TGTGCCAGCAGCCAAGTCGGGATGGGGGAGAACACTGAAGCTTTCTTT. Its protein is CASSQVGMGENTEAFF. This rearrangement joins TRBV4-2 to TRBJ1-1; tentatively, D is TRBD1 (5 bases). V shed 1 base and J shed 1 base, with 13 bases lying between them. This CDR3 is built from 16 residues. The germline V gene has CDR1 LGHNA and CDR2 YNFKEQ.

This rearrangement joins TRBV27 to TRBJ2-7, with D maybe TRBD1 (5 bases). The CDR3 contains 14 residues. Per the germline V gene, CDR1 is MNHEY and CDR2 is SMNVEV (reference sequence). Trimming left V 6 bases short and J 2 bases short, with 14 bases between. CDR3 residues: CASRDWKGAYEQYF. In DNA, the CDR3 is TGTGCCAGCAGAGACTGGAAAGGGGCCTACGAGCAGTACTTC.

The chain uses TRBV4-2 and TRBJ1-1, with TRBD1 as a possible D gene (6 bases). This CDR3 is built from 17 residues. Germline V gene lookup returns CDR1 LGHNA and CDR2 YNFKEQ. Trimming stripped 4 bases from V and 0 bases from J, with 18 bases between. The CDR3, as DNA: TGTGCCAGCAGCCCCCTGAGGGGGGGAGACATGAACACTGAAGCTTTCTTT. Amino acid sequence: CASSPLRGGDMNTEAFF.

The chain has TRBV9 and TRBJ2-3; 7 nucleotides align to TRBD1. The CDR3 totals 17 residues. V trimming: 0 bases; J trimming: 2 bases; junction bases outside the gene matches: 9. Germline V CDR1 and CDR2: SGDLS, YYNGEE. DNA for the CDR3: TGTGCCAGCAGCGTAGTCGGCACGACAGGGTCCACAGATACGCAGTATTTT. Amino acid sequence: CASSVVGTTGSTDTQYF.

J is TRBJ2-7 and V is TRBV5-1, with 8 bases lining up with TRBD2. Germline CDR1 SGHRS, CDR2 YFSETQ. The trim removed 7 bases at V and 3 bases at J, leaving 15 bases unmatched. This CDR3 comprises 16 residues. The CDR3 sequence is CASSAGGLAGYYEQYF. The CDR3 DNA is TGCGCCAGCTCGGCGGGGGGTCTAGCAGGCTACTACGAGCAGTACTTC.

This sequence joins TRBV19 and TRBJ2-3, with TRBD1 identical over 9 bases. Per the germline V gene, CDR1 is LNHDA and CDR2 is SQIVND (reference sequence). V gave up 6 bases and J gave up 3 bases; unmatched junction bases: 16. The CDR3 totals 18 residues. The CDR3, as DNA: TGTGCCAGTAGCAAAACTCCTCCGGGACAGGGATGGACAGATACGCAGTATTTT. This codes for CASSKTPPGQGWTDTQYF.

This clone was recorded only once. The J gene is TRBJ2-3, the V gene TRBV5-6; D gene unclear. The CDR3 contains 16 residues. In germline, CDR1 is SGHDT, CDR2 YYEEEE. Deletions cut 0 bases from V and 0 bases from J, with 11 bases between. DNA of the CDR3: TGTGCCAGCAGCTTGGATGAAGCGCTGAGCACAGATACGCAGTATTTT. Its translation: CASSLDEALSTDTQYF.

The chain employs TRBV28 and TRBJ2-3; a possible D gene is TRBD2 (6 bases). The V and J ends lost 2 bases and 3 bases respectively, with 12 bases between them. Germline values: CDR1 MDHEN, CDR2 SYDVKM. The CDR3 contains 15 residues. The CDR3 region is CASSLTGATTDTQYF. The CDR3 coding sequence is TGTGCCAGCAGTTTAACGGGAGCCACTACAGATACGCAGTATTTT.

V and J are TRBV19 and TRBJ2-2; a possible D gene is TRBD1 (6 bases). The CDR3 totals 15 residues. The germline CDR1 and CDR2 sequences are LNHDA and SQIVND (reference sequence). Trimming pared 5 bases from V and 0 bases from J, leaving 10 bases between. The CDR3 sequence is CASSWGHPNTGELFF. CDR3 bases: TGTGCCAGTAGTTGGGGACACCCGAACACCGGGGAGCTGTTTTTT.

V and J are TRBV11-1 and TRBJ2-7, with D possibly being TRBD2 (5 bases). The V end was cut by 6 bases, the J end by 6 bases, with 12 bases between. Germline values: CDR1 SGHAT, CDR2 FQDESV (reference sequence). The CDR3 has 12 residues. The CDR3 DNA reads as TGTGCCAGCAGTCTCGGAGGAGCCGAGCAGTACTTC. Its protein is CASSLGGAEQYF.

CDR3: CASSSTGGVRNIQYF. CDR3 in DNA: TGTGCCAGCAGTTCCACCGGGGGGGTTCGGAACATTCAGTACTTC. The V and J genes are TRBV6-5 and TRBJ2-4; 8 nucleotides agree with TRBD2. J gave up 7 bases and V 4 bases, and 9 bases lay outside the gene matches. The CDR3 runs to 15 residues. The V gene's germline CDR1 is MNHEY and CDR2 SVGAGI.

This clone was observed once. CDR3 protein: CAWSLQTGNDEQFF. The CDR3 region has the DNA TGTGCCTGGAGTCTTCAGACCGGGAATGATGAGCAGTTCTTC. V is TRBV30 and J is TRBJ2-1; TRBD2 might be the D (5 bases). Trimming shortened V by 2 bases and J by 8 bases, and 16 bases separated the two germline ends. Germline V lookup: CDR1 GTSNPN, CDR2 SVGIG (reference sequence). The CDR3 length is 14 residues.

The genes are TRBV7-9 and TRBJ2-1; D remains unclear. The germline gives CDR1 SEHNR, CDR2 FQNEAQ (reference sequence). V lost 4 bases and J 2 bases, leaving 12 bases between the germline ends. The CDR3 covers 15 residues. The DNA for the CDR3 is TGTGCCAGCAGCTCAGGAGCTCCCACCTACAATGAGCAGTTCTTC. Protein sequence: CASSSGAPTYNEQFF. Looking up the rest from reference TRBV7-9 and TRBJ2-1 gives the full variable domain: DTGVSQNPRHKITKRGQNVTFRCDPISEHNRLYWYRQTLGQGPEFLTYFQNEAQLEKSRLLSDRFSAERPKGSFSTLEIQRTEQGDSAMYLCASSSGAPTYNEQFFGPGTRLTVL.

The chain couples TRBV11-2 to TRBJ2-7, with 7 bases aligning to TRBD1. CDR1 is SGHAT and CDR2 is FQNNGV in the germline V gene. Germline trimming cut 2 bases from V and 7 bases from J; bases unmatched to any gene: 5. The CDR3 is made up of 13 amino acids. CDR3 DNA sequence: TGTGCCAGCAGCTTAAGTAGGGGGCGAGAGCAGTACTTC. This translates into CASSLSRGREQYF.

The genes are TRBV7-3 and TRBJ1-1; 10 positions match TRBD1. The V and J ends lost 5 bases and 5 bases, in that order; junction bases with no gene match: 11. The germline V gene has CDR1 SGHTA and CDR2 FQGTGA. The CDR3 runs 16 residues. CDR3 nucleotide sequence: TGTGCCAGCAGCGTCCCGGGACAGGGGATTAGTACTGAAGCTTTCTTT. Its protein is CASSVPGQGISTEAFF. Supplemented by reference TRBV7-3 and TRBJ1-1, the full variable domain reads GAGVSQTPSNKVTEKGKYVELRCDPISGHTALYWYRQSLGQGPEFLIYFQGTGAADDSGLPNDRFFAVRPEGSVSTLKIQRTERGDSAVYLCASSVPGQGISTEAFFGQGTRLTVV.

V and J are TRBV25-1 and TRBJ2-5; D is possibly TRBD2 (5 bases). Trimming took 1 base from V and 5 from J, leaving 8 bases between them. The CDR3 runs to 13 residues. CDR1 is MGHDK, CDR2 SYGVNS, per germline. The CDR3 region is CASSESRVETQYF. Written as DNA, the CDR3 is TGTGCCAGCAGTGAATCGAGGGTCGAGACCCAGTACTTC.

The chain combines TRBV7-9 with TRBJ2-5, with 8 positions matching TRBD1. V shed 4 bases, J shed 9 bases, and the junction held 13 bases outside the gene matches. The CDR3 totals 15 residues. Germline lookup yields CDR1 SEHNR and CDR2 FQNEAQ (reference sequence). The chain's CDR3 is CASSSTRTGSGAQYF. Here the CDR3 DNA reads TGTGCCAGCAGCTCGACAAGGACAGGGTCCGGGGCCCAGTACTTC.

DNA for the CDR3: TGTGCCAGCAGCTTAGTACCTTGGACAGTCACTGAAGCTTTCTTT. Translation gives CASSLVPWTVTEAFF. The chain joins TRBV11-3 to TRBJ1-1; D is possibly TRBD1 (6 bases). Trimming took 1 base from V and 4 from J, leaving 13 bases between them. CDR1 SGHNT and CDR2 YENEEA come from the germline V gene. This CDR3 is 15 amino acids long.

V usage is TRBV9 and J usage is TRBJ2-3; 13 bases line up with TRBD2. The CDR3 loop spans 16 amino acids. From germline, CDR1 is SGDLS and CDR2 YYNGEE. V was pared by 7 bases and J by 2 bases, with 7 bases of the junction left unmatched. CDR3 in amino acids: CASAVGTSGITDTQYF. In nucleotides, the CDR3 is TGTGCCAGCGCCGTGGGGACTAGCGGGATCACAGATACGCAGTATTTT. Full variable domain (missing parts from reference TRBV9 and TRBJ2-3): DSGVTQTPKHLITATGQRVTLRCSPRSGDLSVYWYQQSLDQGLQFLIQYYNGEERAKGNILERFSAQQFPDLHSELNLSSLELGDSALYFCASAVGTSGITDTQYFGPGTRLTVL.

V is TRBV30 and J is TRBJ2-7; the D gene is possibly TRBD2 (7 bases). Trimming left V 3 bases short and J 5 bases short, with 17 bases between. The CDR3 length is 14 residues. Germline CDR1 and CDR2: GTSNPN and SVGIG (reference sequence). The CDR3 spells CAWSAGAGQDEQYF. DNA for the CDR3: TGTGCCTGGAGCGCGGGGGCCGGCCAGGACGAGCAGTACTTC.